This T cell receptor (beta chain) was found in a study of CD4 T cells in relation to SARS-CoV-2 and coronaviruses. Background on the study: Median patient age was approximately 38 years, spanning 21 to 72 years. Of the patients, about 8 were male, 4 female, two Hispanic. The HLA restriction of the shared crossreactive spike epitopes was mapped.

TCRdb keeps only in-frame clones here, not all; method: immunoSEQ multiplex PCR. The sample lists approximately 50,000 clones, roughly 94% seen once, with about 0.4% in the top ten. This clone was observed a single time. The V gene's germline CDR1 is SQVTM and CDR2 ANQGSEA. The CDR3 extends over 14 amino acids. Trimming shortened V by 7 bases and J by 6 bases, and 20 bases separated the two germline ends. This rearrangement joins TRBV29-1 to TRBJ2-3; tentatively, D is TRBD1 or TRBD2 (6 bases each). Sequences were obtained from naive CD4+ T cells from PBMCs. Regarding subset: naive CD4+ T cells isolated by negative enrichment. The sequence came from an adult with COVID-19. For the CDR3, the DNA is TGCAGCGCCAAAGGGGCGGGAAGGGGGGATACGCAGTATTTT. This encodes CSAKGAGRGDTQYF.